These 2 T cell receptor beta chains originate from one sample sequenced in a study of control samples from healthy donors and cancer patients. Clones were read by immunoSEQ multiplex PCR, and TCRdb kept only the in-frame ones, dropping some. The sample contains 95,000 to 150,000 clones, around 88% of which appear only once. The specimen sequenced was blood. The source is a man aged 40-49 years in good health.

The chain links TRBV19 to TRBJ1-4, with 9 bases matching TRBD1. V gave up 5 bases and J gave up 7 bases; unmatched junction bases: 5. Per the germline V gene, CDR1 is LNHDA and CDR2 is SQIVND (reference sequence). The CDR3 covers 14 residues. The CDR3 DNA sequence: TGTGCCAGTAGTCTACAGGGGGCGCCTGAAAAACTGTTTTTT. Protein sequence: CASSLQGAPEKLFF.

The chain uses TRBV19 and TRBJ1-2; 7 nucleotides line up with TRBD1. CDR3 length equals 15 residues. CDR1 is LNHDA, CDR2 SQIVND, per germline (reference sequence). V gave up 6 bases and J gave up 0 bases; unmatched junction bases: 7. CDR3 residues: CASRRRTGPNYGYTF. Here the CDR3 DNA reads TGTGCCAGTAGAAGAAGGACAGGCCCTAACTATGGCTACACCTTC. Filled out from reference TRBV19 and TRBJ1-2, the complete variable domain reads DGGITQSPKYLFRKEGQNVTLSCEQNLNHDAMYWYRQDPGQGLRLIYYSQIVNDFQKGDIAEGYSVSREKKESFPLTVTSAQKNPTAFYLCASRRRTGPNYGYTFGSGTRLTVV.